This T cell receptor (beta chain) was profiled in a study of blood T cells in healthy people across ages. Then a second PCR, running roughly 6 to 12 cycles, was carried out with a sample-barcoded 5' primer and a J-beta primer mix. TCRdb analysed the 5' RACE reads with MiXCR anew, one entry per CDR3 protein. The table records approximately 2,000,000 distinct CDR3 sequences, about 39% of them present only once. The CDR3 consists of 14 residues. Trimming took off 1 base at V and 0 bases at J, with 6 bases between the two ends. Looked up from germline, CDR1 is SNHLY and CDR2 is FYNNEI. Whole-study results and caveats: There was no known CMV status for donors, so expanded clonotype changes were possibly confounded. While age rose, TCR beta diversity per million T cells dropped in a roughly linear way. Compared with aged donors, long-lived donors showed fewer expanded clones, suggesting selection. From one million sequenced T cells, diversity estimates were lower bounds.

This clonotype was seen many times. Its matching antigen is unknown. V and J are TRBV2 and TRBJ1-2; D is undetermined. The sequence derives from a human donor in good health. Sequenced sample: blood. The CDR3: CASSEGGTNYGYTF. DNA for the CDR3: TGTGCCAGCAGTGAAGGTGGAACTAACTATGGCTACACCTTC.